The T cell receptor (beta chain) described here comes from a study of blood T cells in healthy people across ages. Germline V lookup: CDR1 MNHEY, CDR2 SVGAGI. CDR3 length: 14 residues. Trimming pared 9 bases from V and 9 bases from J, leaving 21 bases between. Alongside a J-beta primer mix, a sample-barcoded 5' primer served in a second PCR lasting about 7 to 11 cycles. TCRdb processed the 5' RACE reads anew with MiXCR; each CDR3 protein has one entry. The sample lists around 520,000 distinct CDR3 sequences, about 29% seen once, with about 3.3% in the top ten. Each sample gave at least 6.5 million isolated PBMCs. General study results and limits: Samples with more naive T cells showed higher observed beta diversity.

In the case of this clonotype: No antigen is known for it.

The sample also formed part of further work on T cells of mothers and their children. As that report states: A few mothers and their six children, all healthy Caucasians, donated. Unrelated pairs and related pairs have their TCR recombination output shaped similarly by thymic selection.

The material sequenced was blood. The V call is TRBV6-5, the J call TRBJ2-1, with D possibly matching TRBD2 (6 bases). This sequence was found in a boy between 2 and 10 years old in good health. Here the CDR3 DNA reads TGTGCCAGTTCGCGGGGCTCTCCCGCGAGTGAGCAGTTCTTC. Amino acid sequence: CASSRGSPASEQFF.